The T cell receptor (beta chain) under discussion was sequenced for a study of identical twins. The CDR3 covers 14 residues. Germline CDR1 SGHDT, CDR2 YYEEEE. J gave up 6 bases and V 4 bases, and 7 bases lay outside the gene matches. TCRdb re-called the 5' RACE reads through MiXCR, storing one row per CDR3 protein. The sample holds hundreds of thousands of distinct CDR3 sequences, around a sixth seen once. The same sample was also used in a study of T cells expressing NK-cell markers.

The sample consisted of PBMCs. The TCR originated in a woman under 30 in good health. The chain links TRBV5-6 to TRBJ2-4; 7 bases are shared with TRBD1. The CDR3 nucleotides read TGTGCCAGCAGCACCGCGACAGGGCCAAACATTCAGTACTTC. Amino acid sequence: CASSTATGPNIQYF.